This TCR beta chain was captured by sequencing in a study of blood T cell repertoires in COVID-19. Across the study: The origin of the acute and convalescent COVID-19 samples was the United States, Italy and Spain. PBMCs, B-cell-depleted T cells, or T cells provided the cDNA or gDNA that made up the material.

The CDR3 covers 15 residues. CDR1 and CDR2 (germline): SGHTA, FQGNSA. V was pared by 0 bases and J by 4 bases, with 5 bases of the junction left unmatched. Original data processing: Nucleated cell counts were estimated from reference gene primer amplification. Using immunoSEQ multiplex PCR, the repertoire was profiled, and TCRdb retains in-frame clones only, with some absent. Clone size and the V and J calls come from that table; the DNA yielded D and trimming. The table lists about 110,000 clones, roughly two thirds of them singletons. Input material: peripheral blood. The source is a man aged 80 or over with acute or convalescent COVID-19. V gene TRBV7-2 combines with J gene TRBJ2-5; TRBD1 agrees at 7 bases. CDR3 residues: CASSLAGTVAETQYF. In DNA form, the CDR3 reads TGTGCCAGCAGCTTAGCAGGGACAGTGGCAGAGACCCAGTACTTC.